A selection of T cell receptor beta chains follows, all from one sample in a study of OX40 agonist ivuxolimab in advanced cancers. Only in-frame clones appear in the TCRdb table, and some are missing; sequencing was by immunoSEQ multiplex PCR. The repertoire has approximately 90,000 clones, about 83% of them found once; the top ten carry over 1.2%. This specimen was CD4+ or CD8+ T cells sorted from blood, taken in a trial of the OX40 agonist ivuxolimab. These receptors originate from an adult with an advanced solid tumor such as melanoma, head and neck, liver or kidney cancer. Both conserved end residues are part of each CDR3. A D gene is named only where the DNA matches it firmly. The listing skips clone size in some rows; elsewhere it reads once, few, many or a size class.

TRBV5-1,-,TRBJ2-1,-,TGCGCCAGCATGACCTTCGGGGACGGCTCCTACAATGAGCAGTTCTTC,CASMTFGDGSYNEQFF
TRBV7-3,-,TRBJ2-3,TRBD2,TGTGCCAGCAGCCTGGGAGGACTAGCAGACACAGATACGCAGTATTTT,CASSLGGLADTDTQYF
TRBV30,-,TRBJ1-4,-,TGTGCCTGGAGCGCCGGGGTAAGCGAAAAACTGTTTTTT,CAWSAGVSEKLFF
TRBV30,-,TRBJ1-1,TRBD1,TGTGCCTCCCAGCAGGGGGTCGAAGCTTTCTTT,CASQQGVEAFF
TRBV5-6,-,TRBJ2-3,TRBD2,TGTGCCAGCAGCTCACGGACTAGCGGTTGGGATACGCAGTATTTT,CASSSRTSGWDTQYF
TRBV27,-,TRBJ2-7,-,TGTGCCAGCAGTGCCCTGGGGGTCTCAAGCTCCTACGAGCAGTACTTC,CASSALGVSSSYEQYF
TRBV23-1,-,TRBJ2-7,TRBD2,TGCGCCAGCAGTCAAATCGTAGCGGGGGACCCCTACGAGCAGTACTTC,CASSQIVAGDPYEQYF
TRBV18,-,TRBJ1-5,TRBD1,TGTGCCAGCTCCCCCCGGGGACAGGGGAAATATCAGCCCCAGCATTTT,CASSPRGQGKYQPQHF
TRBV6-5,-,TRBJ2-7,-,TGTGCCAGCAGTGGCTACGGGGGTGGCGAGCAGTACTTC,CASSGYGGGEQYF
TRBV30,-,TRBJ1-5,-,TGTGCCTGGAGATCCAGGGCGGGTATTGGCAATCAGCCCCAGCATTTT,CAWRSRAGIGNQPQHF
TRBV19,once,TRBJ2-7,TRBD2,TGTGCCAGTAGTGTTAGCGGGAGAAGCAACGAGCAGTACTTC,CASSVSGRSNEQYF
TRBV5-4,-,TRBJ1-2,TRBD1,TGTGCCAGCACCCCTTCGGCCGGGACAGGGGCCCTGCAAGGCTACACCTTC,CASTPSAGTGALQGYTF
TRBV6-1,once,TRBJ2-6,-,TGTGCCAGCATGCTGGGGTGGGCCAACGTCCTGACTTTC,CASMLGWANVLTF
TRBV19,-,TRBJ2-6,TRBD1,TGTGCCAGTAGTCCGACAGGGTTAGGGGCCAACGTCCTGACTTTC,CASSPTGLGANVLTF
TRBV30,-,TRBJ1-2,-,TGTGCCTGGAGTAAGGGGGCTAACTATGGCTACACCTTC,CAWSKGANYGYTF
TRBV11-2,-,TRBJ2-5,-,TGTGCCAGCAGCTTAGGGGCGCAGGGGATCGGAGAGACCCAGTACTTC,CASSLGAQGIGETQYF
TRBV11-2,-,TRBJ2-1,TRBD1,TGTGCCAGCAGCTTAGTACGGGGGACAGGGGGCAATGAGCAGTTCTTC,CASSLVRGTGGNEQFF
TRBV6-1,few,TRBJ2-3,-,TGTGCCAGCACTAGAGCCCGCACAGATACGCAGTATTTT,CASTRARTDTQYF
TRBV4-2,few,TRBJ1-1,-,TGTGCCAGCAGCCAAGGCAGGTACGACGCTGAAGCTTTCTTT,CASSQGRYDAEAFF
TRBV13,-,TRBJ2-4,-,TGTGCCAGCAGCAGTGGGGAGGGACAGGACGCTCAGTACTTC,CASSSGEGQDAQYF
TRBV7-9,-,TRBJ1-2,-,TGTGCCAGCAGCTTCCGGGCCACTGGCTACACCTTC,CASSFRATGYTF
TRBV5-5,-,TRBJ2-2,-,TGTGCCAGCAGCTTGGGTTCGGGGGCAAACACCGGGGAGCTGTTTTTT,CASSLGSGANTGELFF
TRBV11-2,-,TRBJ1-5,-,TGTGCCAGCAGCTTACAGGGAATGCCCAATCAGCCCCAGCATTTT,CASSLQGMPNQPQHF
TRBV10-3,-,TRBJ2-3,-,TGTGCCATCAGTGAGGGGCCGGGACCGAGCACAGATACGCAGTATTTT,CAISEGPGPSTDTQYF
TRBV6-1,-,TRBJ1-2,-,TGTGCCAGCAGAAATCAGGGCTATGGCTACACCTTC,CASRNQGYGYTF
TRBV28,-,TRBJ1-5,-,TGTGCCAGCGGAAGTAGGGGAGAGTTTCAGCCCCAGCATTTT,CASGSRGEFQPQHF
TRBV2,-,TRBJ2-1,-,TGTGCCAGCAAAGAGGGGAATGAGCAGTTCTTC,CASKEGNEQFF
TRBV21-1,-,TRBJ2-3,-,TGTGCCAGCAGGGACACTAGCGGGCGAACCTCCGGGACAGATACGCAGTATTTT,CASRDTSGRTSGTDTQYF
TRBV6-1,-,TRBJ2-7,TRBD2,TGTGCCAGCAGTGCCCAAAAACTAGCGGCCACTGGCTACGAGCAGTACTTC,CASSAQKLAATGYEQYF
TRBV7-2,-,TRBJ1-4,-,TGTGCCAGCAGCCTTACCGGGTCCCTTAATGAAAAACTGTTTTTT,CASSLTGSLNEKLFF
TRBV7-2,-,TRBJ2-1,-,TGTGCCAGCAGCTTAAGAGGTGGCCGTAATGAGCAGTTCTTC,CASSLRGGRNEQFF
TRBV11-3,-,TRBJ2-2,-,TGTGCCAGCAGGGCAAACGGGGAGCTGTTTTTT,CASRANGELFF
TRBV5-1,-,TRBJ1-2,-,TGCGCCAGCAGCTTGGACCTTAATCGGGGCTACACCTTC,CASSLDLNRGYTF
TRBV7-3,few,TRBJ1-1,-,TGTGCCAGCAGCTTACAGGAGAACACTGAAGCTTTCTTT,CASSLQENTEAFF
TRBV5-1,-,TRBJ1-1,-,TGCGCCAGCAGCTTACTGGGAATGAACACTGAAGCTTTCTTT,CASSLLGMNTEAFF
TRBV10-3,-,TRBJ2-3,-,TGTGCCATCAGTGAGTTGACCGACGGATCCACAGATACGCAGTATTTT,CAISELTDGSTDTQYF
TRBV19,once,TRBJ1-3,-,TGTGCCAGTAGCCCCTCGGGCAGGGCGAGCTCTGGAAACACCATATATTTT,CASSPSGRASSGNTIYF
TRBV7-9,-,TRBJ2-3,TRBD1,TGTGCCAGCAGCTTTTCAGGGGGCCTGAACACAGATACGCAGTATTTT,CASSFSGGLNTDTQYF
TRBV14,-,TRBJ1-6,-,TGTGCCAGCAGCCATCCTACAGGGTTCTCCTATAATTCACCCCTCCACTTT,CASSHPTGFSYNSPLHF
TRBV2,-,TRBJ1-5,-,TGTGCCAGCAGTTCTACGGATATTGGGGGTCAGCCCCAGCATTTT,CASSSTDIGGQPQHF
TRBV6-4,few,TRBJ1-2,TRBD1,TGTGCCAGCAGAGGCCCTGGACAGGGCGGCTACACCTTC,CASRGPGQGGYTF
TRBV7-3,-,TRBJ2-1,-,TGTGCCAGCAGCTCCCCCACCAGCTCCTACAATGAGCAGTTCTTC,CASSSPTSSYNEQFF
TRBV2,-,TRBJ2-5,TRBD1,TGTGCCAGCTTGTCCAGGGGGACAGGGGCGCCGGGGGAGACCCAGTACTTC,CASLSRGTGAPGETQYF
TRBV5-1,-,TRBJ2-1,TRBD2,TGCGCCAGCAGCGGGGGACTAGCGGGAGCTGAGCAGTTCTTC,CASSGGLAGAEQFF
TRBV6-6,-,TRBJ1-2,-,TGTGCCAGCAGCCCGCGGGAAGGGACGGCCAACTATGGCTACACCTTC,CASSPREGTANYGYTF
TRBV19,-,TRBJ2-2,TRBD2,TGTGCCAGTAGTATTAAAAGCGGGGGGACCACCGGGGAGCTGTTTTTT,CASSIKSGGTTGELFF
TRBV11-1,-,TRBJ2-2,TRBD2,TGTGCCAGCAGCTTAGGGGCTAGCGGGGGCCCGAACACCGGGGAGCTGTTTTTT,CASSLGASGGPNTGELFF
TRBV19,-,TRBJ1-3,-,TGTGCCAGTATGTCCCCGCGCTCTGGAAACACCATATATTTT,CASMSPRSGNTIYF
TRBV19,-,TRBJ1-2,-,TGTGCCAGTAGTATCCCCAGGGTCGGTAACTATGGCTACACCTTC,CASSIPRVGNYGYTF
TRBV19,-,TRBJ1-1,TRBD1,TGTGCCAGTAGTATAGATAGGGACAGGGGCGCTGAAGCTTTCTTT,CASSIDRDRGAEAFF
TRBV15,-,TRBJ2-6,-,TGTGCCACCAGCGGCGAGGCGGGTGGGGCCAACGTCCTGACTTTC,CATSGEAGGANVLTF
TRBV7-3,-,TRBJ2-5,TRBD1,TGTGCCAGCAGCTTAGACAGGGGGGGATTGACCCAGTACTTC,CASSLDRGGLTQYF
TRBV19,-,TRBJ2-1,-,TGTGCCACCAAAGCGGCGACAGGGGCCGCACGGGAGGAATACAATGAGCAGTTCTTC,CATKAATGAAREEYNEQFF
TRBV19,-,TRBJ1-2,-,TGTGCCAGTAGTATAGCGGACTATGGCTACACCTTC,CASSIADYGYTF
TRBV5-4,-,TRBJ1-2,TRBD1,TGTGCCAGCAGCCCTGGACAGGTTTATGGCTACACCTTC,CASSPGQVYGYTF
TRBV5-1,-,TRBJ2-3,-,TGCGCCAGCGGGGACGACCGGGGCGGCACAGATACGCAGTATTTT,CASGDDRGGTDTQYF
TRBV27,-,TRBJ2-3,-,TGTGCCAGCAGTCACACAGATACGCAGTATTTT,CASSHTDTQYF
TRBV4-2,-,TRBJ2-3,-,TGTGCCAGCAGCCAAAACAGCGGACACTGGGCAGATACGCAGTATTTT,CASSQNSGHWADTQYF
TRBV6-5,few,TRBJ1-5,-,TGTGCCAGCAGCCCGACGGTCCCCAATCAGCCCCAGCATTTT,CASSPTVPNQPQHF
TRBV5-1,-,TRBJ1-2,-,TGCGCCAGCAGCTTGGAAGGGGATGACTATGGCTACACCTTC,CASSLEGDDYGYTF